These 26 T cell receptor beta chains were sequenced from one sample in a study of cytomegalovirus exposure and HLA in healthy donors. 13 Jbeta primers and 60 Vbeta primers were used for the PCR. Libraries were prepared by immunoSEQ multiplex PCR; TCRdb keeps only in-frame clonotypes and omits some of them. Among fewer than 200,000 clones listed, 80% to 85% were seen once. Sequences were obtained from PBMCs. The source of these receptors is a man between 25 and 39 years old in good health and CMV-seronegative.

The genes are TRBV2 and TRBJ1-1; 7 bases map to TRBD1. J gave up 1 base and V 1 base, and 0 bases lay outside the gene matches. There are 14 residues in the CDR3. Germline V lookup: CDR1 SNHLY, CDR2 FYNNEI. Written as DNA, the CDR3 is TGTGCCAGCAGTGAAGGGACAGGGAACACTGAAGCTTTCTTT. Translating gives CASSEGTGNTEAFF.

The rearrangement links TRBV5-4 to TRBJ2-3; maybe TRBD2 (6 bases). This CDR3 has 11 amino acids. From germline, CDR1 is SGHNT and CDR2 YYREEE (reference sequence). The V gene lost 5 bases and the J gene lost 8 bases, with 9 bases spanning the gap. The CDR3 spells CASSPGGTQYF. The CDR3 DNA is TGTGCCAGCAGTCCCGGGGGTACGCAGTATTTT.

Only a few counts were recorded for this clone. This chain links TRBV27 with TRBJ2-2; 7 bases match TRBD1. The germline CDR1 and CDR2 sequences are MNHEY and SMNVEV (reference sequence). With V trimmed by 3 bases and J by 0 bases, 16 bases remained unmatched. The CDR3 extends over 20 amino acids. CDR3 DNA: TGTGCCAGCAGTTTTTTAGGACAGGCGACCATATTCGCGAACACCGGGGAGCTGTTTTTT. Translating it yields CASSFLGQATIFANTGELFF.

V usage is TRBV6-5 and J usage is TRBJ2-1; 11 nucleotides align to TRBD2. With 7 bases clipped from V and 8 bases from J, the junction kept 10 bases outside the gene matches. The CDR3 spans 15 residues. CDR1 is MNHEY and CDR2 is SVGAGI in the germline V gene. In nucleotides, the CDR3 is TGTGCCAGCAACCCTATAGCGGGGGGGCCCTATGAGCAGTTCTTC. Amino acids: CASNPIAGGPYEQFF.

This chain links TRBV7-8 with TRBJ1-6; D unclear. V lost 0 bases and J lost 10, with 16 bases in between. This CDR3 comprises 16 residues. Germline assignment: CDR1 SGHVS and CDR2 FQNEAQ. Here the CDR3 DNA reads TGTGCCAGCAGCTTAGCGATTAATGTGGGGAGGTCACCCCTCCACTTT. Protein sequence: CASSLAINVGRSPLHF.

The chain combines TRBV5-1 with TRBJ2-2; D perhaps matches TRBD1 (6 bases). CDR1 and CDR2 (germline): SGHRS, YFSETQ. V lost 2 bases to trimming and J lost 1 base, with 18 bases between them. CDR3 size: 18 residues. This CDR3 reads CASSFQTGFYRNTGELFF. CDR3 DNA: TGCGCCAGCAGCTTTCAGACAGGTTTTTACCGGAACACCGGGGAGCTGTTTTTT.

This chain uses TRBV30 with TRBJ1-1; D gene uncertain. V was shortened by 5 bases and J by 1 base, with 8 bases between the two germline ends. This CDR3 is built from 12 residues. Germline V gene sequence: CDR1 GTSNPN, CDR2 SVGIG (reference sequence). The CDR3 DNA reads TGTGCCTGGTGTCCGGGGAACACTGAAGCTTTCTTT. It encodes CAWCPGNTEAFF.

In this sample, this clone turned up a few times. The J gene is TRBJ2-5, the V gene TRBV9, with 11 bases matching TRBD1. The end of the DNA aligns better with TRBJ2-7, so the J call may be wrong. Germline loops: CDR1 SGDLS, CDR2 YYNGEE. The CDR3 spans 14 residues. CDR3 DNA: TGTGCCAGCAGCGCCGGGACAGGGGGCTACGAGCAGTACTTC. Its protein product is CASSAGTGGYEQYF.

The chain joins TRBV11-1 to TRBJ1-1; the D gene is possibly TRBD1 (5 bases). Trimming cost V 5 bases and J 9 bases, with 13 bases left between them. CDR3 length: 12 residues. Per the germline V gene, CDR1 is SGHAT and CDR2 is FQDESV (reference sequence). The CDR3 DNA reads as TGTGCCAGCAGCCTCCAGGGTTATCAAGCTTTCTTT. Translation gives CASSLQGYQAFF.

The J gene is TRBJ2-5, the V gene TRBV6-4; possibly TRBD1 for D (6 bases). Germline CDR1 and CDR2: MRHNA and SNTAGT. The CDR3 is 14 residues long. V was pared by 3 bases and J by 1 base, with 9 bases between. The CDR3 nucleotides are TGTGCCAGCAGTGAGCAAGGGGGCCAAGAGACCCAGTACTTC. It is translated as CASSEQGGQETQYF.

In its sample, this clone was seen a few times. The rearrangement links TRBV5-6 to TRBJ2-7, with D possibly TRBD2 on 5 matching bases. CDR3 length equals 15 residues. Trimming shortened V by 1 base and J by 7 bases, and 18 bases separated the two germline ends. Per germline, CDR1 SGHDT and CDR2 YYEEEE. The DNA for the CDR3 is TGTGCCAGCAGCTTGATCAGGAGGTCCCTACGAGAGCAGTACTTC. Encoded protein: CASSLIRRSLREQYF.

V is TRBV28 and J is TRBJ2-7, with 11 bases identical to TRBD2. Germline V gene sequence: CDR1 MDHEN, CDR2 SYDVKM. Trimming removed 11 bases from V and 3 bases from J; junction bases left unmatched: 9. The CDR3 contains 14 residues. The chain's CDR3 is CASLAGAELYEQYF. The DNA of the CDR3 is TGTGCCTCACTAGCGGGGGCCGAACTCTACGAGCAGTACTTC.

This chain connects TRBV5-1 to TRBJ1-2; D perhaps matches TRBD1 (5 bases). The V end was cut by 4 bases, the J end by 6 bases, with 16 bases between. The germline gives CDR1 SGHRS, CDR2 YFSETQ. The CDR3 runs to 14 residues. The CDR3 loop reads CASSPGGASNGYTF. The CDR3 coding sequence is TGCGCCAGCAGCCCAGGAGGGGCTTCTAATGGCTACACCTTC. The whole variable domain, filled in from reference TRBV5-1 and TRBJ1-2, reads KAGVTQTPRYLIKTRGQQVTLSCSPISGHRSVSWYQQTPGQGLQFLFEYFSETQRNKGNFPGRFSGRQFSNSRSEMNVSTLELGDSALYLCASSPGGASNGYTFGSGTRLTVV.

This sequence joins TRBV2 and TRBJ2-1, with D possibly matching TRBD2 (6 bases). There are 13 residues in the CDR3. Germline values: CDR1 SNHLY, CDR2 FYNNEI. Trimming removed 6 bases from V and 4 bases from J, with 10 bases in between. The CDR3 spells CASRAEGYNEQFF. The CDR3 nucleotides are TGTGCCAGCAGGGCGGAGGGATACAATGAGCAGTTCTTC.

In its sample, this clone was seen a few times. The chain links TRBV7-8 to TRBJ1-2; D not certain. Germline V gives CDR1 SGHVS, CDR2 FQNEAQ. This CDR3 is built from 13 residues. The germline V and J ends were trimmed by 3 bases and 6 bases, with 11 bases remaining between them. The CDR3: CASSFGGVDGYTF. The CDR3 nucleotides are TGTGCCAGCAGCTTCGGCGGGGTGGATGGCTACACCTTC.

The rearrangement uses TRBV7-6 and TRBJ1-1; D not resolved. V was trimmed by 6 bases and J by 2 bases, leaving 13 bases between them. Germline CDR1 reads SGHVS; CDR2 reads FNYEAQ. This CDR3 comprises 14 residues. CDR3: CASSPTVTNTEAFF. CDR3 bases: TGTGCCAGCAGTCCCACAGTAACTAACACTGAAGCTTTCTTT.

The chain joins TRBV7-6 to TRBJ2-2; TRBD1 agrees at 7 bases. V lost 5 bases, J lost 3 bases, and 6 bases stayed unmatched. Germline lookup yields CDR1 SGHVS and CDR2 FNYEAQ. The CDR3 is 15 residues long. The CDR3 loop is CASSNRGKDTGELFF. As DNA, the CDR3 is TGTGCCAGCAGCAACAGGGGCAAGGACACCGGGGAGCTGTTTTTT.

The chain employs TRBV11-3 and TRBJ2-7, with 7 bases fitting TRBD2. The germline gives CDR1 SGHNT, CDR2 YENEEA. J lost 3 bases, V lost 0 bases, and 11 bases had no gene match. The CDR3 totals 17 residues. CDR3 loop: CASSLEDRIGGSYEQYF. The CDR3 nucleotides are TGTGCCAGCAGCTTAGAAGATCGTATTGGCGGGAGCTACGAGCAGTACTTC.

The rearrangement uses TRBV10-3 and TRBJ1-1; 8 nucleotides match TRBD1. The germline CDR1 and CDR2 sequences are ENHRY and SYGVKD. Unmatched junction bases numbered 15, after V lost 0 bases and J lost 3 bases. The CDR3 runs 19 residues. CDR3 DNA: TGTGCCATCAGTGAGTCCTCCAGACAGGGGCGAAAAAGATACACTGAAGCTTTCTTT. Its translation is CAISESSRQGRKRYTEAFF.

The CDR3 DNA reads TGTGCCAGCAGTTTATCGGGTGGGACAGTAGGGTACGAGCAGTACTTC. Protein sequence: CASSLSGGTVGYEQYF. The J gene is TRBJ2-7, the V gene TRBV27, with 7 bases aligning to TRBD1. The CDR3 covers 16 residues. Germline CDR1 reads MNHEY; CDR2 reads SMNVEV (reference sequence). V lost 0 bases to trimming and J lost 4 bases; unmatched junction nucleotides: 9.

This chain links TRBV10-2 with TRBJ1-5; D is uncertain. CDR1 is WSHSY and CDR2 is SAAADI in the germline V gene. This CDR3 spans 14 amino acids. V dropped 2 bases and J dropped 3 bases, with 8 bases sitting between them. The CDR3 bases are TGCGCCAGCAGTGAGGTCGGTTTCAATCAGCCCCAGCATTTT. It encodes CASSEVGFNQPQHF.

The chain has TRBV11-2 and TRBJ1-5; D gene ambiguous. This CDR3 contains 13 residues. Germline values: CDR1 SGHAT, CDR2 FQNNGV. Trimming removed 5 bases from V and 7 bases from J, with 12 bases in between. CDR3 residues: CASSPSEVQPQHF. CDR3 nucleotide sequence: TGTGCCAGCAGCCCAAGCGAGGTACAGCCCCAGCATTTT.

V and J are TRBV28 and TRBJ2-7; maybe TRBD1 (8 bases). Germline V gene data show CDR1 as MDHEN and CDR2 as SYDVKM. V was trimmed by 6 bases and J by 5 bases, leaving 14 bases between them. CDR3 length: 13 amino acids. The chain's CDR3 is CASRDRGGDEQYF. In DNA form, the CDR3 reads TGTGCCAGCAGAGACAGGGGAGGGGACGAGCAGTACTTC.

This sequence joins TRBV5-1 and TRBJ2-7, with 11 bases fitting TRBD1. Unmatched junction bases numbered 3, after V lost 4 bases and J lost 3 bases. CDR3 length: 14 amino acids. Germline CDR1 reads SGHRS; CDR2 reads YFSETQ. CDR3 loop: CASSLDRGLYEQYF. In DNA form, the CDR3 reads TGCGCCAGCAGCCTGGACAGGGGGCTCTACGAGCAGTACTTC.

J is TRBJ1-2 and V is TRBV14; unclear D gene. Between the trimmed V and J ends, which lost 2 bases and 4 bases, there was a span of 8 bases. The V gene's germline CDR1 is SGHDN and CDR2 FVKESK. The CDR3 loop spans 13 amino acids. CDR3 region: CASSQRGSYGYTF. CDR3 DNA sequence: TGTGCCAGCAGCCAACGCGGAAGCTATGGCTACACCTTC.

The chain couples TRBV9 to TRBJ1-4; 10 bases map to TRBD1. The CDR3 covers 13 residues. Germline V gene sequence: CDR1 SGDLS, CDR2 YYNGEE. With V trimmed by 4 bases and J by 8 bases, 2 bases remained unmatched. The CDR3 here is CASSTGQGEKLFF. The CDR3 DNA reads TGTGCCAGCAGCACGGGACAGGGGGAAAAACTGTTTTTT.